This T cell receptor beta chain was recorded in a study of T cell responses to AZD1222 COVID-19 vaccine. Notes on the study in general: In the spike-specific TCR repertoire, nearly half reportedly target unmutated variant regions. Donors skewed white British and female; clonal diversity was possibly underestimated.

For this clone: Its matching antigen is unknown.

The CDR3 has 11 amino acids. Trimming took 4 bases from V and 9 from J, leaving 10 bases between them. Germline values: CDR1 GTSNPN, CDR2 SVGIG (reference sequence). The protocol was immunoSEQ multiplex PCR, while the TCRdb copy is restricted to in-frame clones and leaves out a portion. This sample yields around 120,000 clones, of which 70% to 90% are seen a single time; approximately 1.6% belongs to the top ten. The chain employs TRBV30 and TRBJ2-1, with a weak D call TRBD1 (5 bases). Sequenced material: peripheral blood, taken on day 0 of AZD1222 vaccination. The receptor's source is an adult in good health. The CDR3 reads CAWKTGPEQFF. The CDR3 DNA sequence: TGTGCCTGGAAAACAGGCCCTGAGCAGTTCTTC. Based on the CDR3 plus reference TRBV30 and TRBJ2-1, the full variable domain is SQTIHQWPATLVQPVGSPLSLECTVEGTSNPNLYWYRQAAGRGLQLLFYSVGIGQISSEVPQNLSASRPQDRQFILSSKKLLLSDSGFYLCAWKTGPEQFFGPGTRLTVL.